A single sample gave rise to the 16 T cell receptor beta chains below, sequenced in a study of cytomegalovirus exposure and HLA in healthy donors. The PCR made use of 60 Vbeta and 13 Jbeta primers. TCRdb's table, derived via immunoSEQ multiplex PCR, lists solely in-frame clones and lacks some. The table has about 120,000 clones, roughly 80% seen once. The sequenced sample was PBMCs. These receptors all come from a young man in good health and CMV-seropositive.

The chain couples TRBV30 to TRBJ1-6; possibly TRBD1 for D (6 bases). The V end was cut by 8 bases, the J end by 4 bases, with 12 bases between. The CDR3 is 13 amino acids. Germline lookup yields CDR1 GTSNPN and CDR2 SVGIG (reference sequence). The CDR3 region has the DNA TGTGCCAGAAGGGACATGTATAATTCACCCCTCCACTTT. Its protein is CARRDMYNSPLHF. The entire variable domain, with the rest obtained from reference TRBV30 and TRBJ1-6, is as follows: SQTIHQWPATLVQPVGSPLSLECTVEGTSNPNLYWYRQAAGRGLQLLFYSVGIGQISSEVPQNLSASRPQDRQFILSSKKLLLSDSGFYLCARRDMYNSPLHFGNGTRLTVT.

V usage is TRBV30 and J usage is TRBJ2-5, with 7 positions matching TRBD1. This CDR3 is 14 amino acids long. CDR1 is GTSNPN, CDR2 SVGIG, per germline (reference sequence). The V and J ends lost 3 bases and 1 base, in that order; junction bases with no gene match: 5. CDR3 sequence (DNA): TGTGCCTGGAGCGGTGGGACAGCCCAAGAGACCCAGTACTTC. This sequence encodes CAWSGGTAQETQYF.

The genes are TRBV4-3 and TRBJ2-2; a possible D gene is TRBD2 (6 bases). The CDR3 length is 16 residues. V was shortened by 3 bases and J by 0 bases, with 11 bases between the two germline ends. Germline lookup yields CDR1 LGHNA and CDR2 YSLEER. CDR3 coding DNA: TGCGCCAGCAGCCAGAAGACTAGTGCGAACACCGGGGAGCTGTTTTTT. Amino acids: CASSQKTSANTGELFF.

This clone was picked up one time. The chain employs TRBV5-1 and TRBJ2-2; D possibly corresponds to TRBD2 (5 bases). Germline V gene lookup returns CDR1 SGHRS and CDR2 YFSETQ. Trimming stripped 6 bases from V and 7 bases from J, with 16 bases between. This CDR3 contains 14 residues. CDR3 sequence reads: CASKILLANGELFF. In nucleotides, the CDR3 is TGCGCCAGCAAGATTCTTCTAGCAAACGGGGAGCTGTTTTTT.

This chain joins TRBV18 and TRBJ1-2, with TRBD1 identical over 8 bases. Looked up from germline, CDR1 is KGHSH and CDR2 is LQKENI. Unmatched junction bases numbered 5, after V lost 3 bases and J lost 8 bases. The CDR3 has 13 amino acids. CDR3 protein: CASSPDRAYGYTF. CDR3 DNA sequence: TGTGCCAGCTCACCGGACAGGGCATACGGCTACACCTTC.

The genes are TRBV7-9 and TRBJ1-1, with D uncertain. In germline, CDR1 is SEHNR, CDR2 FQNEAQ (reference sequence). Trimming took off 2 bases at V and 3 bases at J, with 13 bases between the two ends. This CDR3 has 15 amino acids. CDR3 nucleotide sequence: TGTGCCAGCAGCTTATTTGTCATCTCGGACACTGAAGCTTTCTTT. Translated, it gives CASSLFVISDTEAFF.

The chain employs TRBV9 and TRBJ2-1; 9 positions agree with TRBD2. The V segment lost 3 bases and the J segment 5 bases; nucleotides outside the gene matches: 12. Looked up from germline, CDR1 is SGDLS and CDR2 is YYNGEE. The CDR3 totals 17 residues. The CDR3, as DNA: TGTGCCAGCAGCGCACCAACAAGCGGGAGGATCGACAATGAGCAGTTCTTC. The encoded protein is CASSAPTSGRIDNEQFF.

V and J are TRBV6-5 and TRBJ1-6; D possibly corresponds to TRBD1 (5 bases). The CDR3 is 14 amino acids. Germline V lookup: CDR1 MNHEY, CDR2 SVGAGI. V lost 0 bases and J lost 8, with 8 bases in between. The CDR3 spells CASSYSTGDSPLHF. Here the CDR3 DNA reads TGTGCCAGCAGTTACTCGACGGGGGATTCACCCCTCCACTTT.

V is TRBV14 and J is TRBJ2-1, with 7 bases that match TRBD1. This CDR3 comprises 16 residues. Germline CDR1 reads SGHDN; CDR2 reads FVKESK. The V and J ends lost 2 bases and 1 base, in that order; junction bases with no gene match: 5. CDR3 in DNA: TGTGCCAGCAGCCAATACAGGGGATTGTCCTACAATGAGCAGTTCTTC. It specifies CASSQYRGLSYNEQFF.

V and J are TRBV5-4 and TRBJ2-7; unclear D gene. Germline V gene lookup returns CDR1 SGHNT and CDR2 YYREEE (reference sequence). The CDR3 is made up of 14 amino acids. V was clipped by 3 bases and J by 3 bases, with 13 bases between them. The CDR3 sequence is CASSSENSFYEQYF. DNA of the CDR3: TGTGCCAGCAGCTCAGAAAACAGTTTCTACGAGCAGTACTTC.

The V and J genes are TRBV4-3 and TRBJ2-3, with 8 bases matching TRBD2. CDR1 is LGHNA, CDR2 YSLEER, per germline. The CDR3 is made up of 13 amino acids. J gave up 1 base and V 6 bases, and 0 bases lay outside the gene matches. DNA for the CDR3: TGCGCCAGCAGGACTAGCGGCACAGATACGCAGTATTTT. It is translated as CASRTSGTDTQYF.

Comment on this clone: Distinct nucleotide sequences in the sample also encode this CDR3. This sequence joins TRBV13 and TRBJ2-3, with 10 bases matching TRBD2. Germline assignment: CDR1 PRHDT and CDR2 FYEKMQ (reference sequence). The CDR3 loop spans 16 amino acids. V shed 5 bases, J shed 1 base, and the junction held 6 bases outside the gene matches. CDR3 region: CASSPRGTSGTDTQYF. In DNA form, the CDR3 reads TGTGCCAGCAGCCCGAGGGGGACTAGCGGCACAGATACGCAGTATTTT.

This chain uses TRBV18 with TRBJ1-4; D perhaps matches TRBD1 (6 bases). V lost 0 bases, J lost 5 bases, and 13 bases lay in between. CDR1 and CDR2 (germline): KGHSH, LQKENI. This CDR3 has 16 residues. CDR3 in amino acids: CASSPPTGGPNEKLFF. For the CDR3, the DNA is TGTGCCAGCTCACCACCGACCGGGGGGCCGAATGAAAAACTGTTTTTT.

This chain joins TRBV10-3 and TRBJ2-4; tentative D call: TRBD1 (6 bases). With 6 bases removed from V and 6 bases from J, the gap between germline ends came to 12 bases. This CDR3 spans 13 amino acids. The germline V gene has CDR1 ENHRY and CDR2 SYGVKD. CDR3 amino acids: CAIRDSRRNIQYF. The CDR3 DNA reads as TGTGCCATCAGGGACAGTAGAAGAAACATTCAGTACTTC.

The chain joins TRBV5-1 to TRBJ1-1, with D perhaps TRBD1 (6 bases). Germline lookup yields CDR1 SGHRS and CDR2 YFSETQ. The CDR3 covers 17 residues. V shed 6 bases and J shed 0 bases, with 21 bases lying between them. The CDR3 loop reads CASNEGGGTKMNTEAFF. The CDR3 coding sequence is TGCGCCAGCAACGAGGGGGGGGGCACTAAGATGAACACTGAAGCTTTCTTT.

The chain employs TRBV7-2 and TRBJ2-5, with D possibly matching TRBD1 (5 bases). V lost 3 bases and J lost 2, with 7 bases in between. The length of the CDR3 is 13 residues. CDR1 and CDR2 from the germline V gene are SGHTA and FQGNSA. CDR3 bases: TGTGCCAGCAGCTTCAGACAGCAAGAGACCCAGTACTTC. Protein product: CASSFRQQETQYF.